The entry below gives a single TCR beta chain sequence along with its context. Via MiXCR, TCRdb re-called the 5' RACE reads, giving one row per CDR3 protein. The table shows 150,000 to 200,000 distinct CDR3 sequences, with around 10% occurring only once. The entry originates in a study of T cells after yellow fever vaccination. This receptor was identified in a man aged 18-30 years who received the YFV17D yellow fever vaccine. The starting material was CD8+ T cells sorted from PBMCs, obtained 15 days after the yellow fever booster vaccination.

CDR3 bases: TGTGCCAGCAGCTTGCTAGGGGGCCTCACTGAAGCTTTCTTT. Its protein product is CASSLLGGLTEAFF. The J gene is TRBJ1-1, the V gene TRBV7-2; 7 bases agree with TRBD1. Unmatched junction bases numbered 5, after V lost 3 bases and J lost 4 bases. CDR3 length equals 14 residues. The germline CDR1 and CDR2 sequences are SGHTA and FQGNSA.